The next 27 T cell receptor beta chains were all read from a single sample in a study of OX40 agonist ivuxolimab in advanced cancers. Generated by immunoSEQ multiplex PCR, the TCRdb table keeps only in-frame clones and is missing some. Seen here are tens of thousands of clones, 80% to 95% observed once, and the top ten hold about 0.61%. The sample was CD4+ or CD8+ T cells sorted from blood, taken in a trial of the OX40 agonist ivuxolimab. These receptors all stem from an adult with an advanced solid tumor such as melanoma, head and neck, liver or kidney cancer.

The chain carries TRBV30 and TRBJ2-1; a possible D gene is TRBD1 (6 bases). The CDR3 consists of 12 residues. Trimming shortened V by 2 bases and J by 14 bases, and 16 bases separated the two germline ends. CDR1 and CDR2 (germline): GTSNPN, SVGIG (reference sequence). The CDR3 protein is CAWSPFPGTKFF. The CDR3 DNA sequence: TGTGCCTGGAGTCCCTTCCCCGGGACAAAGTTCTTC.

CDR3 bases: TGTGCCAGCAGCGTAGCAGGTAGCGGGGGCCACACCGGGGAGCTGTTTTTT. Encoded protein: CASSVAGSGGHTGELFF. This sequence joins TRBV9 and TRBJ2-2, with TRBD2 identical over 9 bases. The CDR3 covers 17 residues. The trim removed 0 bases at V and 3 bases at J, leaving 6 bases unmatched. Germline V CDR1 and CDR2: SGDLS, YYNGEE.

The chain carries TRBV6-5 and TRBJ1-5; D not resolved. The germline CDR1 and CDR2 sequences are MNHEY and SVGAGI. The V end was cut by 6 bases, the J end by 0 bases, with 9 bases between. CDR3 length: 14 residues. In DNA, the CDR3 is TGTGCCAGCAGCAGACAAAATAGCAATCAGCCCCAGCATTTT. Protein product: CASSRQNSNQPQHF.

V usage is TRBV11-3 and J usage is TRBJ2-7, with D perhaps assigned TRBD1 or TRBD2 (5 bases each). V lost 6 bases and J 3 bases, leaving 15 bases between the germline ends. The germline V gene encodes CDR1 SGHNT and CDR2 YENEEA. The CDR3 totals 14 residues. In DNA, the CDR3 is TGTGCCAGCAGTCCTGGGACGGATTTCTACGAGCAGTACTTC. Translation gives CASSPGTDFYEQYF. The full variable domain, with the rest looked up from reference TRBV11-3 and TRBJ2-7, is EAGVVQSPRYKIIEKKQPVAFWCNPISGHNTLYWYLQNLGQGPELLIRYENEEAVDDSQLPKDRFSAERLKGVDSTLKIQPAELGDSAVYLCASSPGTDFYEQYFGPGTRLTVT.

This clone was seen only once. V gene TRBV4-1 combines with J gene TRBJ1-4; D not certain. V lost 0 bases, J lost 14 bases, and 16 bases lay in between. CDR1 is MGHRA and CDR2 is YSYEKL in the germline V gene. The CDR3 is made up of 14 amino acids. CDR3 nucleotides: TGCGCCAGCAGCCAAGATCAGGAGGGTCGGAGGCTGTTTTTT. Its translation: CASSQDQEGRRLFF.

J is TRBJ2-7 and V is TRBV11-3; D could derive from TRBD1 or TRBD2 (6 bases each). Trimming left V 5 bases short and J 3 bases short, with 14 bases between. The CDR3 contains 14 residues. CDR1 is SGHNT and CDR2 is YENEEA in the germline V gene. The DNA of the CDR3 is TGTGCCAGCAGCGCGGGACATCTTTTCTACGAGCAGTACTTC. This codes for CASSAGHLFYEQYF.

The gene calls are TRBV5-1 and TRBJ1-1; D gene ambiguous. Germline V gene data show CDR1 as SGHRS and CDR2 as YFSETQ. This CDR3 comprises 13 residues. Trimming took 1 base from V and 0 from J, leaving 4 bases between them. The CDR3 coding sequence is TGCGCCAGCAGCTTGCTAATGAACACTGAAGCTTTCTTT. Translating it yields CASSLLMNTEAFF.

The V gene is TRBV6-5, the J gene TRBJ2-1, with TRBD2 as a possible D gene (7 bases). CDR3 length: 14 amino acids. Trimming pared 5 bases from V and 6 bases from J, leaving 14 bases between. Germline CDR1 reads MNHEY; CDR2 reads SVGAGI. DNA for the CDR3: TGTGCCAGCAGTCCGCCGGGGGGCCCCAATGAGCAGTTCTTC. Translating it yields CASSPPGGPNEQFF.

The CDR3 DNA sequence: TGTGCCAGCAGCTTAGGGGCCGGGGCGCAGGGCGAGCAGTACTTC. It specifies CASSLGAGAQGEQYF. V and J are TRBV7-9 and TRBJ2-7; D possibly uses TRBD1 or TRBD2 (5 bases each). This CDR3 has 15 residues. Germline V gene data show CDR1 as SEHNR and CDR2 as FQNEAQ (reference sequence). The V end lost 1 base, the J end lost 6 bases, and 16 bases lay between the germline ends.

V gene TRBV5-1 combines with J gene TRBJ1-2; 8 nucleotides line up with TRBD1. The CDR3 spans 13 residues. The germline CDR1 and CDR2 sequences are SGHRS and YFSETQ. After removal of 4 bases from V and 7 bases from J, the junction contained 6 bases not matched to a gene. In DNA, the CDR3 is TGCGCCAGCAGCGTGGACAGGGTTCCTGGCTACACCTTC. Translation: CASSVDRVPGYTF.

CDR3 in DNA: TGTGCCAGTTCAGGGGGTAGCAATCAGCCCCAGCATTTT. This sequence encodes CASSGGSNQPQHF. V usage is TRBV19 and J usage is TRBJ1-5; 7 bases line up with TRBD1. The V gene's germline CDR1 is LNHDA and CDR2 SQIVND (reference sequence). V was clipped by 8 bases and J by 0 bases; unmatched bases: 1. The CDR3 runs to 13 residues.

The gene calls are TRBV19 and TRBJ2-5; 7 nucleotides agree with TRBD1. CDR3 length: 15 residues. Trimming at V came to 6 bases and at J to 0 bases, leaving 7 bases not matched to a gene. Germline V gene lookup returns CDR1 LNHDA and CDR2 SQIVND (reference sequence). CDR3 DNA: TGTGCCAGTAGCACGGGACAGCCGTACCAAGAGACCCAGTACTTC. Protein sequence: CASSTGQPYQETQYF.

The chain uses TRBV10-3 and TRBJ2-3; TRBD1 matches 9 bases. The length of the CDR3 is 14 residues. Germline CDR1 reads ENHRY; CDR2 reads SYGVKD. V shed 6 bases and J 4 bases; nucleotides not matched to a gene: 5. CDR3 sequence reads: CAIRGQGHSDTQYF. Here the CDR3 DNA reads TGTGCCATCAGGGGACAGGGCCATTCAGATACGCAGTATTTT.

The V gene is TRBV7-3, the J gene TRBJ2-2; 11 bases align to TRBD2. The CDR3 totals 20 residues. CDR1 and CDR2 (germline): SGHTA, FQGTGA. V lost 5 bases, J lost 4 bases, and 18 bases stayed unmatched. CDR3: CASSRGTGISGRARTGELFF. CDR3 nucleotide sequence: TGTGCCAGCAGCCGCGGGACAGGGATTAGCGGGAGGGCCCGCACCGGGGAGCTGTTTTTT.

As regards this clone: Germline and junction disagree at one end, which may indicate a read error. The V gene is TRBV18, the J gene TRBJ2-7; weak D call: TRBD2 (5 bases). Germline V gene sequence: CDR1 KGHSH, CDR2 LQKENI. This CDR3 is built from 16 residues. In DNA form, the CDR3 reads TGTACCAGCTCACCAATCCCCGGCAGAGAGGGCTACGAGCAGTACTTC. This translates into CTSSPIPGREGYEQYF.

This sequence joins TRBV6-1 and TRBJ2-1, with TRBD2 as a possible D gene (6 bases). The germline V gene has CDR1 MNHNS and CDR2 SASEGT. V was trimmed by 5 bases and J by 4 bases, leaving 15 bases between them. The CDR3 is 15 amino acids. The CDR3 spells CASSKGGPVYNEQFF. CDR3 nucleotide sequence: TGTGCCAGCAGTAAAGGAGGGCCTGTATACAATGAGCAGTTCTTC.

V gene TRBV11-3 combines with J gene TRBJ1-1; D uncertain. CDR3 length equals 15 residues. V was pared by 1 base and J by 3 bases, with 12 bases between. Germline V gives CDR1 SGHNT, CDR2 YENEEA. The CDR3 region has the DNA TGTGCCAGCAGCTTAGTCGGCGGGTATGACACTGAAGCTTTCTTT. Translated, it gives CASSLVGGYDTEAFF.

This clone has just one count. A junction end diverges from the germline sequence, so it may reflect a read error. The chain links TRBV10-3 to TRBJ2-4; tentatively, D is TRBD1 (5 bases). Germline CDR1 ENHRY, CDR2 SYGVKD. The length of the CDR3 is 17 residues. Written as DNA, the CDR3 is TGTGCCATTAGTGGGGCAGGACCAGAACTAGCCAAAAACATTCAGTACTTC. It specifies CAISGAGPELAKNIQYF.

The chain uses TRBV30 and TRBJ1-1; a possible D gene is TRBD1 (6 bases). The CDR3 has 13 amino acids. Germline V gene lookup returns CDR1 GTSNPN and CDR2 SVGIG (reference sequence). V lost 1 base, J lost 7 bases, and 13 bases lay in between. DNA of the CDR3: TGTGCCTGGAGTGCAACTGGGACAAGTGAAGCTTTCTTT. Amino acid sequence: CAWSATGTSEAFF. Variable domain in full (rest from reference TRBV30 and TRBJ1-1): SQTIHQWPATLVQPVGSPLSLECTVEGTSNPNLYWYRQAAGRGLQLLFYSVGIGQISSEVPQNLSASRPQDRQFILSSKKLLLSDSGFYLCAWSATGTSEAFFGQGTRLTVV.

This CDR3 reads CASSDGGAYEQYF. CDR3 DNA: TGTGCCAGCAGTGACGGGGGCGCCTACGAGCAGTACTTC. The chain combines TRBV6-1 with TRBJ2-7; possibly TRBD1 or TRBD2 for D (6 bases each). The CDR3 has 13 amino acids. The germline V gene encodes CDR1 MNHNS and CDR2 SASEGT. V lost 3 bases to trimming and J lost 2 bases, with 8 bases between them.

The V gene is TRBV19, the J gene TRBJ1-1; D is possibly TRBD1 (6 bases). CDR3 length: 13 amino acids. The V end lost 6 bases, the J end lost 1 base, and 9 bases lay between the germline ends. Germline V gene data show CDR1 as LNHDA and CDR2 as SQIVND (reference sequence). CDR3 amino acids: CASRTGANTEAFF. DNA of the CDR3: TGTGCCAGTAGGACAGGAGCGAACACTGAAGCTTTCTTT.

The chain carries TRBV15 and TRBJ2-2, with 9 nucleotides matching TRBD1. This CDR3 comprises 15 residues. Germline loops: CDR1 LNHNV, CDR2 YYDKDF (reference sequence). J was trimmed by 5 bases and V by 1 base; bases with no gene match: 2. This chain's CDR3 is CATSRGTGATGELFF. CDR3 nucleotide sequence: TGTGCCACCAGCAGAGGGACAGGGGCTACCGGGGAGCTGTTTTTT.

This clone occurred once. V and J are TRBV5-1 and TRBJ2-1, with 12 bases that match TRBD2. The CDR3 has 14 residues. CDR1 and CDR2 from the germline V gene are SGHRS and YFSETQ. Trimming removed 4 bases from V and 5 bases from J; junction bases left unmatched: 1. The CDR3: CASSGLAGHNEQFF. In DNA, the CDR3 is TGCGCCAGCAGCGGACTAGCGGGACACAATGAGCAGTTCTTC.

The V and J genes are TRBV9 and TRBJ2-3, with TRBD1 as a possible D gene (6 bases). The CDR3 has 16 residues. The V gene lost 3 bases and the J gene lost 6 bases, with 20 bases spanning the gap. CDR1 is SGDLS, CDR2 YYNGEE, per germline. CDR3 residues: CASSGRPGQYLDTQYF. In DNA, the CDR3 is TGTGCCAGCAGCGGAAGACCGGGACAATATTTGGATACGCAGTATTTT.

This clone has just one count. This sequence joins TRBV28 and TRBJ2-1, with D unresolved. Trimming took 6 bases from V and 9 from J, leaving 12 bases between them. Germline V gene sequence: CDR1 MDHEN, CDR2 SYDVKM. This CDR3 comprises 12 residues. CDR3 sequence (DNA): TGTGCCAGCAGCCAGGCTTGGAGTGAGCAGTTCTTC. This codes for CASSQAWSEQFF.

This sequence joins TRBV7-8 and TRBJ2-5; 7 positions agree with TRBD1. CDR3 size: 15 residues. From germline, CDR1 is SGHVS and CDR2 FQNEAQ. With V trimmed by 5 bases and J by 5 bases, 11 bases remained unmatched. The CDR3 region has the DNA TGTGCCAGCAGCATATCGACAGGGACGGGGGAGACCCAGTACTTC. It codes for CASSISTGTGETQYF.

The chain recombines TRBV18 with TRBJ1-2; possibly TRBD1 for D (5 bases). The germline V gene encodes CDR1 KGHSH and CDR2 LQKENI. The CDR3 spans 15 residues. V lost 2 bases and J 6 bases, leaving 16 bases between the germline ends. The DNA for the CDR3 is TGTGCCAGCTCACCAGTCGTCAGGGTGGGGGATGGCTACACCTTC. Protein product: CASSPVVRVGDGYTF.